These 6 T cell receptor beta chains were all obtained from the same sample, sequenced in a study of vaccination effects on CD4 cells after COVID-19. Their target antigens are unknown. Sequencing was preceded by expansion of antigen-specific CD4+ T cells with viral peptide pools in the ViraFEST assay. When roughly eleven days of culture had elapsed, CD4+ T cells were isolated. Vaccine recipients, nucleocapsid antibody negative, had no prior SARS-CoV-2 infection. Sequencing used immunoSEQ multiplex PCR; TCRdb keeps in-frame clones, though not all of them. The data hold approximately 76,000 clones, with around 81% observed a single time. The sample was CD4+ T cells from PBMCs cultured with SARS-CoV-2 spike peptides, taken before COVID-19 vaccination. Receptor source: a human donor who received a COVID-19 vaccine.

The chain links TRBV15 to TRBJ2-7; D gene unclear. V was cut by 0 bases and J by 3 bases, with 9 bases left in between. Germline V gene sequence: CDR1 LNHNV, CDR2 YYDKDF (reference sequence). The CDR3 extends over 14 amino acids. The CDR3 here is CATSRDPLSYEQYV. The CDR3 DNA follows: TGTGCCACCAGCAGAGATCCTCTTAGCTACGAGCAGTACGTC.

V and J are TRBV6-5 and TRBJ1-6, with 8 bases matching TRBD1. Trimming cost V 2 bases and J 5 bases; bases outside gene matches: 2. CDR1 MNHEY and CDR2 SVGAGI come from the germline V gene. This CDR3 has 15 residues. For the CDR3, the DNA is TGTGCCAGCAGTTACGGGGACAGGAATAATTCACCCCTCCACTTT. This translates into CASSYGDRNNSPLHF.

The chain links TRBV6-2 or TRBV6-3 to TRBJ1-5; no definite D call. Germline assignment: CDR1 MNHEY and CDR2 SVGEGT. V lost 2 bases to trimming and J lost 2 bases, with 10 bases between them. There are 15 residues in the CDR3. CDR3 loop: CASSYHWGGNQPQHF. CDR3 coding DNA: TGTGCCAGCAGTTACCACTGGGGTGGCAATCAGCCCCAGCATTTT.

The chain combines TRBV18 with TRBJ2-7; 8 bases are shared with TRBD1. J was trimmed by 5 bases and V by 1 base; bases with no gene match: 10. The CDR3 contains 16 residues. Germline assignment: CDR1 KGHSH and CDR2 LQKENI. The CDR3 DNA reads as TGTGCCAGCTCACCACTGCGGACAGGGTATTTCGACGAGCAGTACGTC. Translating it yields CASSPLRTGYFDEQYV.

The CDR3 loop is CASSLVDSGGAGEQFF. The CDR3 DNA reads TGTGCCAGCAGCTTAGTGGATAGCGGGGGGGCTGGTGAGCAGTTCTTC. The chain recombines TRBV7-6 with TRBJ2-1, with TRBD2 identical over 11 bases. The CDR3 runs 16 residues. Germline V gene sequence: CDR1 SGHVS, CDR2 FNYEAQ. J was trimmed by 9 bases and V by 1 base; bases with no gene match: 8.

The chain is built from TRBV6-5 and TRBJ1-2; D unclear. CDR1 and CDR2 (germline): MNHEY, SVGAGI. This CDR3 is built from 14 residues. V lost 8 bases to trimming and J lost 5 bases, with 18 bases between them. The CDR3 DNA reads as TGTGCCAGCCTCGCAGCAGTGGAGAGATATGGCTACACCTTC. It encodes CASLAAVERYGYTF.